Sequencing of this T cell receptor (beta chain) was carried out in a study of graft-versus-host responses after intestinal transplantation. For the study at large: Anti-thymocyte globulin served as induction for all recipients, who then took tacrolimus and steroids for about three years.

Assay: immunoSEQ multiplex PCR; the TCRdb copy retains only in-frame clones and omits some. The data show approximately 76,000 clones, approximately 87% seen once. With 4 bases clipped from V and 6 bases from J, the junction kept 10 bases outside the gene matches. The CDR3 consists of 16 residues. CDR1 and CDR2 from the germline V gene are SGHDT and YYEEEE. Concerning this clone: Its antigen remains unidentified.

This specimen was unstimulated CD4+ T cells sorted from spleen or lymph node cells, taken before transplant. This chain uses TRBV5-6 with TRBJ2-1; 10 bases fit TRBD1. The source is a human donor who was the organ donor for an intestinal transplant. The CDR3 DNA is TGTGCCAGCAGCCGACGGGACAGGGGAGTTAGCAATGAGCAGTTCTTC. Amino acids: CASSRRDRGVSNEQFF.